Included here is one T cell receptor beta chain sequence, with context. Recent vaccinations or acute infections were absent in the healthy HIV-negative adult donors. CD45RA+ naive and CD45RA-negative memory subsets were separated from CD4+ cells. This table comes from immunoSEQ multiplex PCR, and its TCRdb copy is limited to in-frame clones, with some not included. The table records 2.3 million or so clones, approximately 95% of them present only once. The sample comes from a study of shared clonotypes between healthy human individuals. This sequence originates from a man younger than 30 in good health. Some clones in this sample may be carry-over from other donors' samples. Sequenced input: naive CD4+ T cells from PBMCs. Subset described: CD45RA+ positively selected.

The CDR3 protein is CASSVTSMGNEQFF. The CDR3 DNA is TGTGCCAGCAGCGTAACTAGCATGGGGAATGAGCAGTTCTTC. The chain couples TRBV9 to TRBJ2-1, with D perhaps matching TRBD2 (6 bases). Deletions cut 1 base from V and 7 bases from J, with 12 bases between. The germline V gene has CDR1 SGDLS and CDR2 YYNGEE. The CDR3 is 14 residues long.